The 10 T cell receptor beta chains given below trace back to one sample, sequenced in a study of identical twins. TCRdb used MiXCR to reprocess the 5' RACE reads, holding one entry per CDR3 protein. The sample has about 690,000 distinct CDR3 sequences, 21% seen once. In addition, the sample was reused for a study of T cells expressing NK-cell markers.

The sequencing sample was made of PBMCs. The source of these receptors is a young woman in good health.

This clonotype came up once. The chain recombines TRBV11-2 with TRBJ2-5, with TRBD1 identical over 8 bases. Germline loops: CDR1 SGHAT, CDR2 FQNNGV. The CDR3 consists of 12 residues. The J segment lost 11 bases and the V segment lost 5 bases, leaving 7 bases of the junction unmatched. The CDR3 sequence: CASSPDRVRQYF. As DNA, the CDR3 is TGTGCCAGCAGCCCGGACAGGGTGCGTCAGTACTTC.

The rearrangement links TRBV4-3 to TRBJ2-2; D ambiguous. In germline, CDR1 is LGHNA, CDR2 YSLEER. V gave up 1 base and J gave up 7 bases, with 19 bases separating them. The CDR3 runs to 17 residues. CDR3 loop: CASSQGRWSYTNGELFF. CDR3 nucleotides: TGCGCCAGCAGCCAAGGAAGATGGAGTTACACCAACGGGGAGCTGTTTTTT.

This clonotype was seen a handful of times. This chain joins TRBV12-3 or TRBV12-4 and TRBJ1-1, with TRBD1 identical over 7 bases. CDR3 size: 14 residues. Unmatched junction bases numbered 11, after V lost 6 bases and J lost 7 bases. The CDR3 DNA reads TGTGCCAGCAGCCGAGTTAGGGGGCCCGATGAAGCTTTCTTT. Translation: CASSRVRGPDEAFF.

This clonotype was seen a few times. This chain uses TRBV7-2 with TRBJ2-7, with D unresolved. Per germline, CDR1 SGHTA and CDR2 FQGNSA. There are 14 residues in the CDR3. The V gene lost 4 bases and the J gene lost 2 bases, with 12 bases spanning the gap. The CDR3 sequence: CASSSSASTYEQYF. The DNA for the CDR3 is TGTGCCAGCAGCTCCAGCGCAAGTACCTACGAGCAGTACTTC.

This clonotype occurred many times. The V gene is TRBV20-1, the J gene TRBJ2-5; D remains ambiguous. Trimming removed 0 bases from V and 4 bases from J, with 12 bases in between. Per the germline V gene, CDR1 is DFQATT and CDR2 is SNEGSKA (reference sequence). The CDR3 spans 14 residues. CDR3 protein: CSARDGLVGETQYF. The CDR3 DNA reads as TGCAGTGCTAGAGATGGCCTAGTAGGAGAGACCCAGTACTTC.

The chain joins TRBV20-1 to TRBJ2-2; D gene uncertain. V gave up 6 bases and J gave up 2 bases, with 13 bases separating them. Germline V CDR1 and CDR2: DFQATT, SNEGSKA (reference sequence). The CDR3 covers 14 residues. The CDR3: CSATDGYNTGELFF. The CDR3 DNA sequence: TGCAGTGCCACTGACGGATATAACACCGGGGAGCTGTTTTTT.

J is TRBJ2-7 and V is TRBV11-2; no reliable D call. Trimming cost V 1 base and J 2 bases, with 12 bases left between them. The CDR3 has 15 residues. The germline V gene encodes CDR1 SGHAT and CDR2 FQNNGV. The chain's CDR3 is CASSLVRNGTYEQYF. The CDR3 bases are TGTGCCAGCAGCTTAGTCCGAAACGGAACCTACGAGCAGTACTTC.

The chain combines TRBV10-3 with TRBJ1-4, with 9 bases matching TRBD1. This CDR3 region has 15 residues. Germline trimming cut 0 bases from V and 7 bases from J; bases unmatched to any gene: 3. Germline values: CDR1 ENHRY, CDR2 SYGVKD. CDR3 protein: CAISESGQGTEKLFF. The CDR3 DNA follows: TGTGCCATCAGTGAGTCGGGACAGGGAACTGAAAAACTGTTTTTT.

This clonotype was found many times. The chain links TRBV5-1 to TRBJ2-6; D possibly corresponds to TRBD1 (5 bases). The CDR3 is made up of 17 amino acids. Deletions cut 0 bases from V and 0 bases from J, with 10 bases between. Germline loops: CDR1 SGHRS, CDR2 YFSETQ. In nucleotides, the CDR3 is TGCGCCAGCAGCTTGGACAGGATTTTCTCTGGGGCCAACGTCCTGACTTTC. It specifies CASSLDRIFSGANVLTF.

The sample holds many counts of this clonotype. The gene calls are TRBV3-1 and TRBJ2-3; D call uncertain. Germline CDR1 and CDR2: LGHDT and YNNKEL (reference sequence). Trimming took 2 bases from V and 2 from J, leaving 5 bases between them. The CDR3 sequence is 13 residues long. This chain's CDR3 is CASSQIDTDTQYF. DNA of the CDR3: TGTGCCAGCAGCCAAATCGACACAGATACGCAGTATTTT.